One and the same sample provided the 10 T cell receptor beta chains below, sequenced in a study of T cell responses to AZD1222 COVID-19 vaccine. Only in-frame clones appear in the TCRdb table, and some are missing; sequencing was by immunoSEQ multiplex PCR. The repertoire holds about 120,000 clones, 89% seen once, with 6.3% in the top ten. Sequencing was performed on peripheral blood, taken on day 0 of AZD1222 vaccination. These receptors were taken from an adult in good health.

The rearrangement joins TRBV6-5 to TRBJ1-1; possible D gene TRBD1, 6 bases. Per the germline V gene, CDR1 is MNHEY and CDR2 is SVGAGI. With 2 bases removed from V and 10 bases from J, the gap between germline ends came to 20 bases. The length of the CDR3 is 15 residues. CDR3 sequence (DNA): TGTGCCAGCAGTTACCAAGCGGGGGCCATCCGAGGAGCTTTCTTT. As protein: CASSYQAGAIRGAFF.

This clone was recorded once. The J gene is TRBJ1-1, the V gene TRBV6-5; no reliable D call. The germline V gene encodes CDR1 MNHEY and CDR2 SVGAGI. V lost 6 bases and J lost 11, with 13 bases in between. The CDR3 consists of 11 residues. The CDR3 bases are TGTGCCAGCAGCATAGTAACGTGGGCTTTCTTT. It is translated as CASSIVTWAFF.

This chain uses TRBV9 with TRBJ1-6; D possibly corresponds to TRBD1 (5 bases). The length of the CDR3 is 14 residues. The ends were cut back, 0 bases at V and 5 bases at J, with 6 bases in the middle. Germline V gives CDR1 SGDLS, CDR2 YYNGEE. CDR3 sequence: CASSVGQNNSPLHF. The CDR3 DNA reads as TGTGCCAGCAGCGTAGGACAGAATAATTCACCCCTCCACTTT.

This chain connects TRBV28 to TRBJ1-5; D remains unclear. Trimming shortened V by 6 bases and J by 3 bases, and 15 bases separated the two germline ends. This CDR3 is 15 amino acids long. CDR1 and CDR2 from the germline V gene are MDHEN and SYDVKM. CDR3 loop: CASSRLDRSNQPQHF. As DNA, the CDR3 is TGTGCCAGCAGCCGACTTGACCGATCCAATCAGCCCCAGCATTTT. The full variable domain, rest sourced from reference TRBV28 and TRBJ1-5, is DVKVTQSSRYLVKRTGEKVFLECVQDMDHENMFWYRQDPGLGLRLIYFSYDVKMKEKGDIPEGYSVSREKKERFSLILESASTNQTSMYLCASSRLDRSNQPQHFGDGTRLSIL.

The chain couples TRBV12-3 or TRBV12-4 to TRBJ1-2; D uncertain. Trimming shortened V by 5 bases and J by 4 bases, and 8 bases separated the two germline ends. The CDR3 has 12 residues. The CDR3 bases are TGTGCCAGCAGTAGTCAGACCTATGGCTACACCTTC. As protein: CASSSQTYGYTF.

The V call is TRBV2, the J call TRBJ2-6; 8 nucleotides align to TRBD1. V shed 4 bases and J 2 bases; nucleotides not matched to a gene: 10. Per germline, CDR1 SNHLY and CDR2 FYNNEI. The CDR3 covers 18 residues. CDR3 sequence reads: CASSGGTGRGAGANVLTF. Here the CDR3 DNA reads TGTGCCAGCAGTGGTGGGACAGGAAGAGGGGCTGGGGCCAACGTCCTGACTTTC.

In this sample, this clone turned up once. The chain has TRBV6-5 and TRBJ2-5; 11 nucleotides agree with TRBD2. V dropped 4 bases and J dropped 6; count of bases not matched to a gene: 10. The CDR3 sequence is 16 residues long. The germline V gene encodes CDR1 MNHEY and CDR2 SVGAGI. CDR3 in amino acids: CASSSTFSGGAQTQYF. CDR3 bases: TGTGCCAGCAGTTCTACCTTTAGCGGGGGGGCCCAGACCCAGTACTTC.

This clone was observed once. J is TRBJ2-5 and V is TRBV6-1; D uncertain. The CDR3 loop spans 13 amino acids. Germline assignment: CDR1 MNHNS and CDR2 SASEGT. The germline V and J ends were trimmed by 2 bases and 3 bases, with 7 bases remaining between them. The CDR3 is CASSENPKETQYF. The DNA for the CDR3 is TGTGCCAGCAGTGAAAACCCCAAAGAGACCCAGTACTTC.

The rearrangement uses TRBV25-1 and TRBJ2-1; possibly TRBD2 for D (6 bases). Germline CDR1 and CDR2: MGHDK and SYGVNS. The CDR3 extends over 12 amino acids. V was clipped by 10 bases and J by 6 bases, with 13 bases between them. Here the CDR3 reads CATLAIGNEQFF. The CDR3 region has the DNA TGTGCCACCCTAGCGATTGGCAATGAGCAGTTCTTC.

The V and J genes are TRBV7-9 and TRBJ2-1; D is perhaps TRBD1 (5 bases). The germline V and J ends were trimmed by 10 bases and 9 bases, with 10 bases remaining between them. Germline lookup yields CDR1 SEHNR and CDR2 FQNEAQ (reference sequence). The CDR3 is 10 residues long. The CDR3 is CATQGGEQFF. In nucleotides, the CDR3 is TGTGCCACCCAGGGTGGTGAGCAGTTCTTC. Complete variable domain (other parts from reference TRBV7-9 and TRBJ2-1): DTGVSQNPRHKITKRGQNVTFRCDPISEHNRLYWYRQTLGQGPEFLTYFQNEAQLEKSRLLSDRFSAERPKGSFSTLEIQRTEQGDSAMYLCATQGGEQFFGPGTRLTVL.